These 23 T cell receptor beta chains share one sample of origin, sequenced in a study of control samples from healthy donors and cancer patients. Assay used: immunoSEQ multiplex PCR; TCRdb lists only in-frame clones, some missing. The sample shows about 98,000 clones, around three quarters of them seen only once. Source material: blood. All receptors derive from a woman in her thirties in good health.

This sequence joins TRBV6-6 and TRBJ1-2, with a weak D call TRBD1 (6 bases). The CDR3 has 16 amino acids. Deletions cut 2 bases from V and 4 bases from J, with 17 bases between. The V gene's germline CDR1 is MNHNY and CDR2 SVGAGI (reference sequence). The DNA for the CDR3 is TGTGCCAGCAGTTACGGGGCAGGGGTCGCTACCTATGGCTACACCTTC. Translating it yields CASSYGAGVATYGYTF.

V and J are TRBV19 and TRBJ1-2; D gene unclear. CDR3 length: 14 amino acids. CDR1 is LNHDA and CDR2 is SQIVND in the germline V gene (reference sequence). Trimming cost V 8 bases and J 0 bases, with 13 bases left between them. The CDR3 is CASLGATANYGYTF. The CDR3 DNA is TGTGCCAGTCTGGGAGCAACCGCTAACTATGGCTACACCTTC.

V and J are TRBV15 and TRBJ1-2; TRBD1 aligns across 8 bases. V shed 0 bases and J 1 base; nucleotides not matched to a gene: 10. Germline loops: CDR1 LNHNV, CDR2 YYDKDF (reference sequence). The CDR3 loop spans 18 amino acids. CDR3 in DNA: TGTGCCACCAGCAGAGACGTACCCAGGGGGCTTCTTAACTATGGCTACACCTTC. Amino acid sequence: CATSRDVPRGLLNYGYTF.

This chain joins TRBV18 and TRBJ2-7, with 12 bases that match TRBD1. Germline V gives CDR1 KGHSH, CDR2 LQKENI. This CDR3 comprises 15 residues. The trim removed 6 bases at V and 2 bases at J, leaving 5 bases unmatched. The CDR3 DNA is TGTGCCAGCTCTCCGGGACAGGGGGCCACCTACGAGCAGTACTTC. As protein: CASSPGQGATYEQYF.

The chain couples TRBV5-4 to TRBJ1-1; D possibly corresponds to TRBD1 (6 bases). Trimming stripped 2 bases from V and 1 base from J, with 12 bases between. Germline CDR1 is SGHNT and CDR2 is YYREEE (reference sequence). CDR3 length: 15 amino acids. The CDR3 coding sequence is TGTGCCAGCAGCTTTACGGGACACTCGAACACTGAAGCTTTCTTT. Protein product: CASSFTGHSNTEAFF.

V gene TRBV7-3 combines with J gene TRBJ1-2; D is undetermined. V lost 2 bases, J lost 6 bases, and 7 bases lay in between. The CDR3 consists of 12 residues. Per the germline V gene, CDR1 is SGHTA and CDR2 is FQGTGA. CDR3 residues: CASSLSVNGYTF. CDR3 DNA sequence: TGTGCCAGCAGCTTATCAGTAAATGGCTACACCTTC.

This chain links TRBV15 with TRBJ1-1; possibly TRBD1 for D (6 bases). CDR3 length: 15 residues. V was pared by 5 bases and J by 2 bases, with 15 bases between. CDR1 is LNHNV, CDR2 YYDKDF, per germline (reference sequence). This CDR3 is CATSDPGTLNTEAFF. Here the CDR3 DNA reads TGTGCCACCAGCGACCCCGGGACACTAAACACTGAAGCTTTCTTT.

This clone was seen only a few times. The V call is TRBV24-1, the J call TRBJ1-4; D is unclear. CDR3 size: 14 residues. The germline CDR1 and CDR2 sequences are KGHDR and SFDVKD. Trimming cost V 12 bases and J 4 bases, with 17 bases left between them. The CDR3 DNA is TGTGCCCCCTGTCGCTGGAGGGATAATGAAAAACTGTTTTTT. Translated, it gives CAPCRWRDNEKLFF.

J is TRBJ1-1 and V is TRBV2; D is unclear. V gave up 8 bases and J gave up 11 bases, with 12 bases separating them. The germline CDR1 and CDR2 sequences are SNHLY and FYNNEI. The CDR3 has 10 residues. CDR3: CASSGSWAFF. The CDR3 DNA is TGTGCCAGCTCAGGTTCCTGGGCTTTCTTT.

J is TRBJ1-4 and V is TRBV7-8; D ambiguous. The CDR3 is 14 residues long. V was pared by 5 bases and J by 8 bases, with 15 bases between. The germline CDR1 and CDR2 sequences are SGHVS and FQNEAQ. The CDR3, as DNA: TGTGCCAGCAGCAGAGGACCCTTTAACGAAAAACTGTTTTTT. Protein product: CASSRGPFNEKLFF.

This clone showed up just a few times. The chain uses TRBV15 and TRBJ2-7; D might be TRBD2 (6 bases). CDR3 length: 14 amino acids. The V gene lost 0 bases and the J gene lost 5 bases, with 11 bases spanning the gap. Germline lookup yields CDR1 LNHNV and CDR2 YYDKDF (reference sequence). CDR3 loop: CATSRDPAGHEQYF. The CDR3 DNA reads TGTGCCACCAGCAGAGATCCGGCGGGGCACGAGCAGTACTTC.

In DNA form, the CDR3 reads TGTGCCAGCAGACCCGACTCTGGAAACACCATATATTTT. Protein: CASRPDSGNTIYF. The chain joins TRBV6-5 to TRBJ1-3, with unresolved D. This CDR3 has 13 amino acids. Germline values: CDR1 MNHEY, CDR2 SVGAGI. The V end was cut by 6 bases, the J end by 0 bases, with 6 bases between.

This chain uses TRBV5-6 with TRBJ2-1; D tentatively fits TRBD1 or TRBD2 (7 bases each). Between the trimmed V and J ends, which lost 3 bases and 2 bases, there was a span of 21 bases. The CDR3 contains 18 residues. CDR1 SGHDT and CDR2 YYEEEE come from the germline V gene. The DNA for the CDR3 is TGTGCCAGCAGCTGGGGGGGTCCCGGGACAGTCCCCTACAATGAGCAGTTCTTC. Translation gives CASSWGGPGTVPYNEQFF.

V is TRBV2 and J is TRBJ2-7; no definite D call. CDR3 length: 13 residues. The V end lost 6 bases, the J end lost 4 bases, and 13 bases lay between the germline ends. Germline assignment: CDR1 SNHLY and CDR2 FYNNEI. In DNA, the CDR3 is TGTGCCAGCAGCACCGCAAGGATATACGAGCAGTACTTC. Protein: CASSTARIYEQYF.

The CDR3 spells CASSSPRDRHAEAFF. Here the CDR3 DNA reads TGTGCCAGCAGCAGCCCCCGAGACAGGCATGCTGAAGCTTTCTTT. The chain has TRBV7-2 and TRBJ1-1; D perhaps matches TRBD1 (6 bases). The V gene lost 5 bases and the J gene lost 6 bases, with 19 bases spanning the gap. The germline gives CDR1 SGHTA, CDR2 FQGNSA. The CDR3 runs 15 residues.

This chain uses TRBV2 with TRBJ1-2; 12 bases line up with TRBD1. This CDR3 is built from 13 residues. Germline V gene lookup returns CDR1 SNHLY and CDR2 FYNNEI. V shed 8 bases and J 2 bases; nucleotides not matched to a gene: 0. CDR3 loop: CASGTGGNYGYTF. CDR3 DNA sequence: TGTGCCAGCGGGACAGGGGGCAACTATGGCTACACCTTC.

The V and J genes are TRBV11-2 and TRBJ1-1; tentatively, D is TRBD1 (5 bases). Trimming left V 5 bases short and J 5 bases short, with 9 bases between. The CDR3 consists of 12 residues. CDR1 SGHAT and CDR2 FQNNGV come from the germline V gene. The CDR3 sequence: CASSPGLTEAFF. CDR3 nucleotides: TGTGCCAGCAGCCCAGGGTTAACTGAAGCTTTCTTT.

The chain has TRBV29-1 and TRBJ1-1; 8 positions match TRBD1. The CDR3 is made up of 12 amino acids. Germline V gene data show CDR1 as SQVTM and CDR2 as ANQGSEA. J was trimmed by 4 bases and V by 7 bases; bases with no gene match: 5. The CDR3 here is CSARGTGTEAFF. CDR3 bases: TGCAGCGCAAGGGGGACAGGCACTGAAGCTTTCTTT.

The rearrangement joins TRBV19 to TRBJ1-2; 9 bases line up with TRBD1. Germline V gene data show CDR1 as LNHDA and CDR2 as SQIVND (reference sequence). With 3 bases clipped from V and 6 bases from J, the junction kept 14 bases outside the gene matches. This CDR3 spans 17 amino acids. The CDR3 reads CASSMSGTGQGMNGYTF. The DNA of the CDR3 is TGTGCCAGTAGTATGTCCGGGACAGGGCAGGGAATGAATGGCTACACCTTC.

The V call is TRBV19, the J call TRBJ1-6, with D possibly being TRBD1 (5 bases). With 1 base removed from V and 5 bases from J, the gap between germline ends came to 9 bases. Per germline, CDR1 LNHDA and CDR2 SQIVND (reference sequence). This CDR3 has 15 residues. CDR3 DNA: TGTGCCAGTAGTATAGCGGGACGGAATAATTCACCCCTCCACTTT. It translates to CASSIAGRNNSPLHF.

The chain uses TRBV5-4 and TRBJ1-1; 9 bases align to TRBD1. Germline V gene data show CDR1 as SGHNT and CDR2 as YYREEE (reference sequence). The junction had 10 bases not matched to a gene; V was cut back by 1 base and J by 0 bases. CDR3 length: 18 residues. The CDR3 spells CASSLSWTGANMNTEAFF. The CDR3 nucleotides are TGTGCCAGCAGCTTGTCTTGGACAGGGGCGAACATGAACACTGAAGCTTTCTTT.

The chain uses TRBV6-1 and TRBJ1-5; no clear D. The CDR3 has 13 residues. V was cut by 2 bases and J by 2 bases, with 4 bases left in between. Germline-derived CDR1 and CDR2 are MNHNS and SASEGT. The CDR3 DNA is TGTGCCAGCAGTGAATCGGGCAATCAGCCCCAGCATTTT. The encoded protein is CASSESGNQPQHF.

This sequence joins TRBV9 and TRBJ2-2, with 10 bases fitting TRBD2. This CDR3 is 16 amino acids long. The ends lost 0 bases at V and 6 bases at J; junction bases unmatched: 5. Germline V CDR1 and CDR2: SGDLS, YYNGEE. The CDR3 region has the DNA TGTGCCAGCAGCGTAGATGGTAGCGGGGGGCCCGGGGAGCTGTTTTTT. Translated, it gives CASSVDGSGGPGELFF.